Detailed here is one T cell receptor (beta chain). V lost 0 bases to trimming and J lost 4 bases, with 10 bases between them. Germline-derived CDR1 and CDR2 are SGHKS and YYEKEE (reference sequence). CDR3 length equals 14 residues. Researchers prepared the TCRbeta library using unique molecular identifiers, the study reports. TCRdb used MiXCR to reprocess the PCR reads, holding one entry per CDR3 protein. The table has 530,000 or so distinct CDR3 sequences, 25% to 30% seen once. The data stem from a study of T-cell reconstitution after alpha-beta-depleted transplantation in children. The material was PBMCs, obtained before TCRalphabeta/CD19-depleted stem cell transplant. This chain joins TRBV5-5 and TRBJ1-1, with D maybe TRBD1 (5 bases). The clonotype originates from a boy under three years old with Wiskott-Aldrich syndrome, due to receive a stem cell transplant. This CDR3 reads CASSLVGRGTEAFF. CDR3 DNA sequence: TGTGCCAGCAGCTTGGTGGGTAGGGGCACTGAAGCTTTCTTT.